What follows are 28 T cell receptor beta chains derived from one specimen sequenced in a study of cytomegalovirus exposure and HLA in healthy donors. The PCR had 60 Vbeta and 13 Jbeta primers. Assay used: immunoSEQ multiplex PCR; TCRdb lists only in-frame clones, some missing. The data show 77,000 or so clones, 75% to 85% seen once. The sequenced sample consisted of PBMCs. The receptors stem from a man aged 70 or older in good health and CMV-seropositive.

This clone was picked up a small number of times. In the same sample, other DNA sequences code for this CDR3. J is TRBJ2-7 and V is TRBV10-2; tentative D call: TRBD2 (6 bases). The V end lost 6 bases, the J end lost 1 base, and 16 bases lay between the germline ends. This CDR3 has 15 amino acids. Germline loops: CDR1 WSHSY, CDR2 SAAADI. This chain's CDR3 is CASRPGTEGSYEQYF. The CDR3, as DNA: TGCGCCAGCAGGCCCGGGACGGAGGGTTCCTACGAGCAGTACTTC.

This sequence joins TRBV19 and TRBJ1-6, with a tentative D call TRBD1 (5 bases). The length of the CDR3 is 13 residues. Germline CDR1 is LNHDA and CDR2 is SQIVND (reference sequence). With 5 bases removed from V and 10 bases from J, the gap between germline ends came to 12 bases. This chain's CDR3 is CASSLQEGSPLHF. As DNA, the CDR3 is TGTGCCAGTAGTCTACAGGAGGGCTCACCCCTCCACTTT.

The chain joins TRBV9 to TRBJ2-5; D is perhaps TRBD2 (6 bases). Per germline, CDR1 SGDLS and CDR2 YYNGEE. Trimming removed 3 bases at V and 1 base at J, with 10 bases between. The length of the CDR3 is 14 residues. CDR3 loop: CASSGRGLQETQYF. DNA for the CDR3: TGTGCCAGCAGCGGGCGGGGTCTCCAAGAGACCCAGTACTTC.

V usage is TRBV29-1 and J usage is TRBJ2-1; 8 nucleotides match TRBD1. The CDR3 is 13 residues long. J lost 8 bases, V lost 4 bases, and 7 bases had no gene match. Germline values: CDR1 SQVTM, CDR2 ANQGSEA. CDR3 sequence (DNA): TGCAGCGTTGTGGCAGGGGGCGTTGATGAGCAGTTCTTC. It encodes CSVVAGGVDEQFF.

The table lists this clone with a count of one. The chain employs TRBV18 and TRBJ2-5; 8 bases agree with TRBD2. The CDR3 loop spans 15 amino acids. The germline gives CDR1 KGHSH, CDR2 LQKENI. Trimming took 0 bases from V and 5 from J; bases not matched to a gene: 5. The CDR3 spells CASSPPAGGRETQYF. CDR3 sequence (DNA): TGTGCCAGCTCACCACCGGCGGGGGGCAGGGAGACCCAGTACTTC.

This chain connects TRBV2 to TRBJ1-1; 9 bases are a match to TRBD1. Germline CDR1 is SNHLY and CDR2 is FYNNEI. V was clipped by 6 bases and J by 11 bases; unmatched bases: 10. The CDR3 contains 13 residues. Here the CDR3 reads CASRAGTGQWAFF. DNA of the CDR3: TGTGCCAGCAGGGCTGGGACAGGGCAGTGGGCTTTCTTT.

The chain carries TRBV10-3 and TRBJ2-7; TRBD2 is a possible D gene (6 bases). CDR3 length equals 14 residues. Trimming took off 2 bases at V and 0 bases at J, with 8 bases between the two ends. CDR1 is ENHRY, CDR2 SYGVKD, per germline. CDR3 in amino acids: CAISEETSSYEQYF. CDR3 sequence (DNA): TGTGCCATCAGTGAGGAGACTAGCTCCTACGAGCAGTACTTC.

V is TRBV15 and J is TRBJ1-1; the D is unclear. Trimming removed 0 bases at V and 3 bases at J, with 5 bases between. The CDR3 spans 13 residues. CDR1 is LNHNV and CDR2 is YYDKDF in the germline V gene (reference sequence). The CDR3 nucleotides are TGTGCCACCAGCAGAGATCGGTACACTGAAGCTTTCTTT. Its translation: CATSRDRYTEAFF.

This clone appeared once. The chain couples TRBV4-1 to TRBJ1-4, with 10 bases identical to TRBD1. Germline CDR1 is MGHRA and CDR2 is YSYEKL. V dropped 3 bases and J dropped 0; count of bases not matched to a gene: 10. The CDR3 runs to 19 residues. CDR3 coding DNA: TGCGCCAGCAGCCATCCATCCCCGGGACAGGGGCCAACTAATGAAAAACTGTTTTTT. Translation: CASSHPSPGQGPTNEKLFF.

A single count supports this clone. The rearrangement joins TRBV10-1 to TRBJ1-1; possibly TRBD1 for D (6 bases). Germline V gene data show CDR1 as WNHNN and CDR2 as SYGVQD (reference sequence). The V and J ends lost 5 bases and 1 base respectively, with 8 bases between them. This CDR3 spans 13 amino acids. The CDR3 is CASSRGSNTEAFF. The CDR3 DNA reads TGCGCCAGCAGTAGGGGGTCGAACACTGAAGCTTTCTTT.

The chain uses TRBV4-3 and TRBJ1-6; D ambiguous. Germline values: CDR1 LGHNA, CDR2 YSLEER. V was clipped by 1 base and J by 6 bases, with 10 bases between them. This CDR3 region has 15 residues. The CDR3 sequence is CASSQVAGFNSPLHF. As DNA, the CDR3 is TGCGCCAGCAGCCAAGTCGCGGGTTTTAATTCACCCCTCCACTTT.

The V and J genes are TRBV27 and TRBJ2-2; 7 nucleotides agree with TRBD1. Germline values: CDR1 MNHEY, CDR2 SMNVEV (reference sequence). J lost 6 bases, V lost 5 bases, and 0 bases had no gene match. The CDR3 spans 12 residues. The CDR3, as DNA: TGTGCCAGCAGTGGGACAGCCGGGGAGCTGTTTTTT. It translates to CASSGTAGELFF.

This chain links TRBV7-2 with TRBJ2-1; TRBD2 aligns across 12 bases. The CDR3 is 16 amino acids. V gave up 3 bases and J gave up 9 bases; unmatched junction bases: 9. Germline V gene data show CDR1 as SGHTA and CDR2 as FQGNSA. This chain's CDR3 is CASSFRLAGGFGEQFF. The CDR3 region has the DNA TGTGCCAGCAGCTTTCGGCTAGCGGGGGGGTTTGGTGAGCAGTTCTTC.

The chain combines TRBV28 with TRBJ1-1, with D tentatively TRBD1 (6 bases). The CDR3 loop spans 13 amino acids. Trimming took 11 bases from V and 8 from J, leaving 21 bases between them. Germline-derived CDR1 and CDR2 are MDHEN and SYDVKM. The CDR3 DNA is TGTGCCGGCGCGGGGGCAGGGGAATCGGAAGCTTTCTTT. This encodes CAGAGAGESEAFF.

The V gene is TRBV4-3, the J gene TRBJ1-1; tentative D call: TRBD1 (5 bases). With 4 bases removed from V and 4 bases from J, the gap between germline ends came to 22 bases. The CDR3 spans 17 residues. Germline CDR1 reads LGHNA; CDR2 reads YSLEER. CDR3 in DNA: TGCGCCAGCAGCCCCTGGGGCAGCAGGTCGGATGGCACTGAAGCTTTCTTT. Its translation is CASSPWGSRSDGTEAFF.

Regarding this clone: Given the absence of the conserved phenylalanine or tryptophan at the CDR3 end, a read error is likely. The genes are TRBV25-1 and TRBJ1-2, with TRBD1 as a possible D gene (5 bases). CDR1 is MGHDK, CDR2 SYGVNS, per germline. There are 14 residues in the CDR3. The V gene lost 1 base and the J gene lost 9 bases, with 15 bases spanning the gap. CDR3 sequence reads: CASSEFLGRGRYTV. CDR3 bases: TGTGCCAGCAGTGAATTCCTGGGGCGAGGTCGCTACACCGTC.

The rearrangement uses TRBV4-2 and TRBJ1-6, with D unresolved. Per the germline V gene, CDR1 is LGHNA and CDR2 is YNFKEQ. With 1 base removed from V and 14 bases from J, the gap between germline ends came to 18 bases. The CDR3 has 15 residues. The CDR3 sequence is CASSQASTDGVTLHF. The DNA for the CDR3 is TGTGCCAGCAGCCAAGCGTCCACAGACGGGGTCACCCTCCACTTT.

The CDR3 sequence: CASSQDRRAPVDTQYF. In DNA form, the CDR3 reads TGCGCCAGCAGCCAAGATCGGCGGGCCCCGGTGGATACGCAGTATTTT. V and J are TRBV4-3 and TRBJ2-3, with D maybe TRBD2 (5 bases). V lost 0 bases and J 6 bases, leaving 16 bases between the germline ends. CDR1 and CDR2 from the germline V gene are LGHNA and YSLEER. The CDR3 length is 16 residues.

The chain couples TRBV29-1 to TRBJ1-5; D might be TRBD1 (5 bases). Trimming took 1 base from V and 3 from J, leaving 7 bases between them. The germline V gene has CDR1 SQVTM and CDR2 ANQGSEA. This CDR3 has 13 residues. CDR3 sequence (DNA): TGCAGCGTTGAAGTAGGGGACAATCAGCCCCAGCATTTT. The encoded protein is CSVEVGDNQPQHF.

This CDR3 reads CASSSTGRGDTEAFF. The DNA of the CDR3 is TGTGCCAGCAGTTCTACAGGGCGAGGGGACACTGAAGCTTTCTTT. The chain employs TRBV28 and TRBJ1-1, with D perhaps TRBD1 (6 bases). Germline V CDR1 and CDR2: MDHEN, SYDVKM. This CDR3 contains 15 residues. Trimming took 4 bases from V and 3 from J, leaving 15 bases between them.

CDR3 DNA: TGTGCCAGCAGTTTTAAAGGGGTTGGCACTGAAGCTTTCTTT. This codes for CASSFKGVGTEAFF. This chain uses TRBV27 with TRBJ1-1; the D gene is possibly TRBD1 (5 bases). V lost 3 bases and J lost 4, with 12 bases in between. The CDR3 runs 14 residues. CDR1 is MNHEY and CDR2 is SMNVEV in the germline V gene (reference sequence).

The chain has TRBV5-6 and TRBJ1-2; 11 bases fit TRBD1. Germline V lookup: CDR1 SGHDT, CDR2 YYEEEE. V was clipped by 4 bases and J by 8 bases; unmatched bases: 7. CDR3 length equals 14 residues. The DNA for the CDR3 is TGTGCCAGCAGCGTACTTGGGACAGGGGGGGGCTACACCTTC. Translated: CASSVLGTGGGYTF.

V usage is TRBV7-9 and J usage is TRBJ1-4; TRBD1 is a possible D gene (5 bases). Germline V gene data show CDR1 as SEHNR and CDR2 as FQNEAQ (reference sequence). The CDR3 runs 15 residues. V was pared by 5 bases and J by 8 bases, with 18 bases between. For the CDR3, the DNA is TGTGCCAGCAGCGTGGGTACCGGGGGGGGAGAAAAACTGTTTTTT. Translation gives CASSVGTGGGEKLFF.

This clone was recorded only once. The rearrangement uses TRBV5-1 and TRBJ1-3, with D hard to call. CDR1 and CDR2 (germline): SGHRS, YFSETQ. The CDR3 sequence is 13 residues long. V gave up 2 bases and J gave up 11 bases, with 14 bases separating them. CDR3 residues: CASSLNDKKAIYF. In DNA, the CDR3 is TGCGCCAGCAGCTTAAATGACAAAAAAGCCATATATTTT.

V gene TRBV6-5 combines with J gene TRBJ1-2; D is unclear. CDR1 and CDR2 (germline): MNHEY, SVGAGI. CDR3 length: 15 amino acids. V lost 2 bases, J lost 8 bases, and 18 bases lay in between. CDR3 DNA sequence: TGTGCCAGCAGTTACCAGACCCAGGAAATAAGAGGCTACACCTTC. Its translation: CASSYQTQEIRGYTF.

This clone was observed a single time. V usage is TRBV6-5 and J usage is TRBJ1-2; the match to TRBD1 covers 9 bases. Germline lookup yields CDR1 MNHEY and CDR2 SVGAGI. V was pared by 4 bases and J by 5 bases, with 11 bases of the junction left unmatched. This CDR3 comprises 16 residues. CDR3 DNA: TGTGCCAGCAGTTTAGACCGGGACAGGGTAGATTATGGCTACACCTTC. Its protein is CASSLDRDRVDYGYTF.

This rearrangement joins TRBV15 to TRBJ2-5; D might be TRBD2 (5 bases). The V gene lost 0 bases and the J gene lost 3 bases, with 11 bases spanning the gap. This CDR3 has 15 amino acids. Germline lookup yields CDR1 LNHNV and CDR2 YYDKDF (reference sequence). CDR3 nucleotide sequence: TGTGCCACCAGCAGAGATACAAGCGGAAAAGAGACCCAGTACTTC. Amino acid sequence: CATSRDTSGKETQYF.

The genes are TRBV30 and TRBJ2-7; D not certain. Trimming stripped 2 bases from V and 0 bases from J, with 8 bases between. This CDR3 has 13 residues. Per the germline V gene, CDR1 is GTSNPN and CDR2 is SVGIG (reference sequence). This chain's CDR3 is CAWSIHSSYEQYF. CDR3 coding DNA: TGTGCCTGGAGTATACATTCCTCCTACGAGCAGTACTTC.